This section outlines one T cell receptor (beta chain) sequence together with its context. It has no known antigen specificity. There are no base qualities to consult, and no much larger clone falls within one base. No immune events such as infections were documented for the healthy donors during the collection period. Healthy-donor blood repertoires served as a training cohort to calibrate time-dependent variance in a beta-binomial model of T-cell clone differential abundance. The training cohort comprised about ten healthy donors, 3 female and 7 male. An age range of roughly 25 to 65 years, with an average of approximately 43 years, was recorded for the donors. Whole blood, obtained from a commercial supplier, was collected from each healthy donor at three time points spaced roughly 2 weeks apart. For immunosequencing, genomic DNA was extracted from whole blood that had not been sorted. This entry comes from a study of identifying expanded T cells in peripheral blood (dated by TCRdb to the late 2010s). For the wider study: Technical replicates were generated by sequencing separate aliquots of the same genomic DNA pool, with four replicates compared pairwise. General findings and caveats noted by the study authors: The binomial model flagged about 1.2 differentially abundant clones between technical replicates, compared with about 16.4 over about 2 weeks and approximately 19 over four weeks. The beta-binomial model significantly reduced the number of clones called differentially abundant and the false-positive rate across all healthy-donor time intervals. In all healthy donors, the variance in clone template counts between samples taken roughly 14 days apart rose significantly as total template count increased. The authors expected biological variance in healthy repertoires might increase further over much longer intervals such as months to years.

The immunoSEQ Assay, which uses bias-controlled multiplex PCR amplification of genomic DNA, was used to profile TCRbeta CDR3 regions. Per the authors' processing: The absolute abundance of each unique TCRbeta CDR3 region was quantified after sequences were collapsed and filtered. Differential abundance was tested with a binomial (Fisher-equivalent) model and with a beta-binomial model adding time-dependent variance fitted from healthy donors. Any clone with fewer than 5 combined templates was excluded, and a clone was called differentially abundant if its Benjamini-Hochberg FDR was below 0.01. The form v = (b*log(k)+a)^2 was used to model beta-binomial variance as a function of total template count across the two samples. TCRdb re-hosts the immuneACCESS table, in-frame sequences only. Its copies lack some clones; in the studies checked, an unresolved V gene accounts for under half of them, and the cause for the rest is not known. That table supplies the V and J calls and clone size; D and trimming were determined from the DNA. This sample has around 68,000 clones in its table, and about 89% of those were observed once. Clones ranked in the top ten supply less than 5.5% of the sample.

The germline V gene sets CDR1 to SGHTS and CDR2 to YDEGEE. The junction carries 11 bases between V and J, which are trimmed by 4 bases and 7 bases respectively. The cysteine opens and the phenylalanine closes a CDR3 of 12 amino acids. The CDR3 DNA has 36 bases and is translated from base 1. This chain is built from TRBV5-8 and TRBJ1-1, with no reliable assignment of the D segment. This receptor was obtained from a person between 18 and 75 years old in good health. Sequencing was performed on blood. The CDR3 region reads CASSRGFGEAFF. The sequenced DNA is TGTGCCAGCAGCCGGGGATTCGGTGAAGCTTTCTTT.